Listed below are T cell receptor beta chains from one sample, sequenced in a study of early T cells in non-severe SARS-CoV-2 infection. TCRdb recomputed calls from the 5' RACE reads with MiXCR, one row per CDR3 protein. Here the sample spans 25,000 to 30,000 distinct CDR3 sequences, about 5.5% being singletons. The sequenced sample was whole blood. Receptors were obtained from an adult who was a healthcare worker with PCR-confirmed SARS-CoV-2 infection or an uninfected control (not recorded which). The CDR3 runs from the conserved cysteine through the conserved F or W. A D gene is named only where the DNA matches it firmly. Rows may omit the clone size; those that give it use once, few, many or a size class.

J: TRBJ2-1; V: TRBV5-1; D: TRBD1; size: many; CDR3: CASSTGTGGLNEQFF; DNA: TGCGCCAGCAGCACCGGGACAGGGGGCTTAAATGAGCAGTTCTTC
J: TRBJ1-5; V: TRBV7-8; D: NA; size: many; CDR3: CASSLGGELQPQHF; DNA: TGTGCCAGCAGCTTAGGCGGGGAATTACAGCCCCAGCATTTT
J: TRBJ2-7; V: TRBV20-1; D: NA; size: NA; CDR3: CSAAGVTASREQYF; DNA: TGCAGTGCAGCAGGGGTAACTGCTTCACGGGAGCAGTACTTC
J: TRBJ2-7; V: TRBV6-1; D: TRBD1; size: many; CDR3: CASSWTGFGREQYF; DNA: TGTGCCAGCTCCTGGACAGGGTTTGGCCGCGAGCAGTACTTC
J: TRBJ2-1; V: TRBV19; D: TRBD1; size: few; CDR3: CASSIAGTGYNEQFF; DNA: TGTGCCAGTAGCATAGCCGGGACAGGGTACAATGAGCAGTTCTTC
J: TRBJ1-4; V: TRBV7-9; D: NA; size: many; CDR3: CASSSSPPGKTNEKLFF; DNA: TGTGCCAGCAGCTCTAGCCCCCCCGGGAAAACTAATGAAAAACTGTTTTTT
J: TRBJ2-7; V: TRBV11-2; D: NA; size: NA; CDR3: CASSSQTASYEQYF; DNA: TGTGCCAGCAGCTCACAGACGGCGTCCTACGAGCAGTACTTC
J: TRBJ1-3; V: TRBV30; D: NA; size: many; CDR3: CAWSTGREGNTIYF; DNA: TGTGCCTGGAGTACCGGACGGGAAGGAAACACCATATATTTT
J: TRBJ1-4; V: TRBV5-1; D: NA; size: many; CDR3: CASSLSGDGNEKLFF; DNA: TGCGCCAGCAGCTTGTCCGGGGATGGTAATGAAAAACTGTTTTTT
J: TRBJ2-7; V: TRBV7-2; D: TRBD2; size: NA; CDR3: CASSLAAGANEQYF; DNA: TGTGCCAGCAGCTTAGCCGCGGGAGCCAACGAGCAGTACTTC
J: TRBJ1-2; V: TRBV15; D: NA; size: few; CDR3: CATSPIDGGVGGYGYTF; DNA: TGTGCCACCAGCCCCATTGATGGAGGGGTTGGTGGCTATGGCTACACCTTC
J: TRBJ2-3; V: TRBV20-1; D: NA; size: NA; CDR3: CSANGAHTGTDTQYF; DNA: TGCAGTGCCAACGGGGCACATACTGGCACAGATACGCAGTATTTT
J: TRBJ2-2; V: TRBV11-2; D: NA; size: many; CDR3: CASSHYTARIGELFF; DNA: TGTGCCAGCAGCCACTACACGGCGCGTATCGGGGAGCTGTTTTTT
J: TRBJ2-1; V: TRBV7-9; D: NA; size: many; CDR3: CASSLDVRGGLF; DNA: TGTGCCAGCAGCTTAGATGTTCGGGGCGGTCTCTTC
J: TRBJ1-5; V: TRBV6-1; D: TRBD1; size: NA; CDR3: CASNRGRDQPQHF; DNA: TGTGCCAGCAACAGGGGTAGGGATCAGCCCCAGCATTTT
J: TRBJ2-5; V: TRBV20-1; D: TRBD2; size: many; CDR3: CSARDLAGGQQETQYF; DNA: TGCAGTGCTAGAGATCTGGCGGGGGGGCAACAAGAGACCCAGTACTTC
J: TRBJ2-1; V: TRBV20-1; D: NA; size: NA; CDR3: CSARTYSYNEQFF; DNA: TGCAGTGCTAGGACTTATTCCTACAATGAGCAGTTCTTC
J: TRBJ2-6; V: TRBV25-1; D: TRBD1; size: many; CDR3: CASSATGTGHYGANVLTF; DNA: TGTGCCAGCAGTGCCACCGGGACAGGGCACTATGGGGCCAACGTCCTGACTTTC
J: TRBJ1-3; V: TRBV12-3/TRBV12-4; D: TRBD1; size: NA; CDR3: CASSFDRGGGNTIYF; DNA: TGTGCCAGCAGTTTCGACAGGGGAGGTGGAAACACCATATATTTT
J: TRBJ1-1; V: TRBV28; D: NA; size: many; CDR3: CASPPTGGNTEAFF; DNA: TGTGCCAGCCCACCCACGGGTGGGAACACTGAAGCTTTCTTT
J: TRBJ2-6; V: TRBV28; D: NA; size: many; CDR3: CASRNSGANVLTF; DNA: TGTGCCAGCAGAAACTCTGGGGCCAACGTCCTGACTTTC
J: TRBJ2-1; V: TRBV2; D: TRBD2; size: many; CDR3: CASSPWAPGGLVWNEQFF; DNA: TGTGCCAGCTCGCCCTGGGCGCCGGGGGGGCTCGTGTGGAATGAGCAGTTCTTC
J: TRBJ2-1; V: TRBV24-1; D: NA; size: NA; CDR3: CATSSGGSSYNEQFF; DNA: TGTGCCACCAGTAGTGGGGGAAGCTCCTACAATGAGCAGTTCTTC
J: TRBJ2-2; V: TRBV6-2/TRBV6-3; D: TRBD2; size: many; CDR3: CAIRTSGNGGELFF; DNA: TGTGCCATCAGGACTAGCGGGAATGGCGGGGAGCTGTTTTTT
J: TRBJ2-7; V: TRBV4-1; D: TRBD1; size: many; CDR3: CASSQDRERGLHEQYF; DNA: TGCGCCAGCAGCCAAGATAGGGAGAGGGGGCTGCACGAGCAGTACTTC
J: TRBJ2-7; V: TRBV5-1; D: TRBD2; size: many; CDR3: CASSRGGAYEQYF; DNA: TGCGCCAGCAGCCGTGGGGGGGCCTACGAGCAGTACTTC
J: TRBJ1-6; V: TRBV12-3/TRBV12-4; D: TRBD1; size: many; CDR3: CASSFDRGNSPLHF; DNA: TGTGCCAGCAGTTTCGACAGGGGTAATTCACCCCTCCACTTT
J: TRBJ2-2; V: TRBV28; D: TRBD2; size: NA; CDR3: CASSLSGRGNTGELFF; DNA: TGTGCCAGCAGTTTGTCCGGGAGGGGCAACACCGGGGAGCTGTTTTTT
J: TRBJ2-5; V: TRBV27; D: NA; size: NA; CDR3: CASSSRGGQETQYF; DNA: TGTGCCAGCAGTTCCCGGGGTGGTCAAGAGACCCAGTACTTC
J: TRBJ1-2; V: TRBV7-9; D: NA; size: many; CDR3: CASTLAGSVNYGYTF; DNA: TGTGCCAGCACCCTGGCCGGCTCCGTAAACTATGGCTACACCTTC
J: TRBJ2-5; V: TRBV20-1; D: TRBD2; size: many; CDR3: CSATTGTSGFSQETQYF; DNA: TGCAGTGCTACAACCGGGACTAGCGGGTTTTCTCAAGAGACCCAGTACTTC
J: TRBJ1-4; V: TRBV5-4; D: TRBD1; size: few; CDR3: CASSLAAGGGEKLFF; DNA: TGTGCCAGCAGCTTGGCGGCAGGGGGCGGCGAAAAACTGTTTTTT
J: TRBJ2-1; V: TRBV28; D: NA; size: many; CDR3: CASSSYNEQFF; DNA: TGTGCCAGCAGTTCCTACAATGAGCAGTTCTTC
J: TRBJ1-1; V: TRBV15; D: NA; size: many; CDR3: CATSGFQHGNTEAFF; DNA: TGTGCCACCAGCGGATTCCAGCACGGGAACACTGAAGCTTTCTTT
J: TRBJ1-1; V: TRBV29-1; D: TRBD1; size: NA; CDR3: CSVEVQNRGRAEAFF; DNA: TGCAGCGTTGAAGTCCAAAACAGGGGTCGGGCTGAAGCTTTCTTT
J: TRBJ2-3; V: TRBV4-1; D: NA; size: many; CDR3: CASRIGLGDTQYF; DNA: TGCGCCAGCAGGATAGGGCTGGGAGATACGCAGTATTTT
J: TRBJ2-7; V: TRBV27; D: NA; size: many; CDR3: CASSRSRVTYEQYF; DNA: TGTGCCAGCAGTAGATCCAGGGTCACCTACGAGCAGTACTTC
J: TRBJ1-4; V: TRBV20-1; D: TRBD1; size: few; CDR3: CSPGQKNEKLFF; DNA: TGCAGCCCGGGACAGAAAAATGAAAAACTGTTTTTT
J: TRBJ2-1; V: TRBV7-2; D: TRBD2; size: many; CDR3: CASIKRLAGGRNEQFF; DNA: TGTGCCAGCATCAAGCGACTAGCGGGAGGTCGCAATGAGCAGTTCTTC
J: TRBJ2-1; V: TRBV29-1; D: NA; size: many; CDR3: CSVEFLWQESSYNEQFF; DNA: TGCAGCGTTGAATTCCTTTGGCAGGAGAGCTCCTACAATGAGCAGTTCTTC
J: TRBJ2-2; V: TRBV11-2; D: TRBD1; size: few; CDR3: CASSLGQGNTGELFF; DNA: TGTGCCAGCAGCTTAGGACAGGGGAACACCGGGGAGCTGTTTTTT